This T cell receptor (beta chain) was sequenced for a study of PD-1 blockade in classical Hodgkin lymphoma. Generated by immunoSEQ multiplex PCR, the TCRdb table keeps only in-frame clones and is missing some. This sample has some 13,000 clones; roughly 80% occur once, and the top ten carry just over 4%. This CDR3 contains 14 residues. J gave up 7 bases and V 4 bases, and 7 bases lay outside the gene matches. Germline V CDR1 and CDR2: SGHTA, FQGNSA. Exposure to brentuximab vedotin varied, and each patient had relapsed following autologous stem cell transplantation. This material consisted of peripheral blood mononuclear cells (PBMCs), taken at baseline. The chain recombines TRBV7-2 with TRBJ2-5, with 9 nucleotides matching TRBD2. This TCR was recovered from a human donor with classical Hodgkin lymphoma. CDR3 DNA sequence: TGTGCCAGCAGCTCCACTAGCGGGTCGGGGACCCAGTACTTC. This encodes CASSSTSGSGTQYF.